This T cell receptor (delta chain) was retrieved from a study of Vδ1+ human thymocytes (dated by TCRdb to between 2017 and 2018). About the full investigation: mRNA-level TRG and TRD CDR3 repertoires of highly purified Vdelta1+ thymocytes from young children were characterised as a data resource. Earlier work had validated the multiplex-based CDR3 amplicon strategy against 5'RACE-based methods for generating CDR3 amplicons.

In its sample, this clone was seen a few times. Its antigen has not been determined. Per-base qualities were not stored, and no clone one base away is much larger. Thymic samples were depleted of alphabeta T cells, then CD3+ TCRVdelta1+ TCRVdelta2- thymocytes were FACS-sorted. The purity of the sorted Vdelta1+ thymocytes was between about 96% and 99.6%. The thymic specimens were obtained from about eight paediatric patients who were undergoing corrective cardiac surgery and ranged in age from roughly 5 days to 15 months. Thymic tissue was dispersed, and mononuclear cells were isolated on a Histopaque-1077 density gradient. For staining, the antibodies used were anti-TCRVdelta1 clone TS8.2, anti-TCRVdelta2 clone B6, anti-CD3 clone HIT3a and anti-TCRalphabeta clone IP26. RNA extraction was carried out with the RNeasy mini kit, and reverse transcription was then done using Superscript III. To generate the CDR3 amplicons, a multiplex PCR was run using pooled V-gene forward primers together with a constant-region reverse primer that carried Illumina adaptor overhangs. After gel purification, amplicons were indexed with Nextera index primers over roughly 8 extra PCR cycles and were then purified with AMPure XP beads. The libraries were sequenced on an Illumina MiSeq using paired-end 250 bp reads, dual indexing and an approximately 20% PhiX spike-in. In the authors' own workflow: Read quality was checked with FastQC, and TRG read pairs were merged using ea-utils fastq-join. IMGT/HighV-QUEST was used to annotate the sequences, only productive sequences with an unambiguous V-gene assignment were kept, and clonotypes were defined as sequences sharing an identical CDR3 sequence. Downstream analysis used VDJtools 1.1.1, tcR 2.2.3, Treemap and vegan Shannon diversity in R 3.4.4. TCRdb reran clone calling on the public reads with CATT; rows sharing one DNA sequence were then combined. TCRdb's processing, not the authors', yielded these V and J calls. Present in this sample are about 58,000 delta-chain clones, over 13% of which were seen just once. Around 0.37% of the sample lies in the top ten.

What the study reported, not specific to this receptor: Because unexpected Vdelta2 sequences could lead to misinterpretation of bulk repertoire data, the authors recommended using highly purified populations and validating at the single-cell level. Even though sort purity was high, roughly 20% of thymic TRD sequences were Vdelta2 (and few were Vdelta3), which was not the case for the peripheral blood Vdelta1+ controls. Many TRG clonotypes were shared between donors (up to roughly 6.9x10^3), whereas TRD repertoires were essentially private (max about 100 shared). Because no clustering by age or sex was seen, donors were not stratified by age or sex in the analyses. Thymic TRG and TRD repertoires appeared highly polyclonal with Gaussian CDR3 length distributions, unlike oligoclonal peripheral blood repertoires.

The germline V gene supplies CDR1 TSWWSYY and CDR2 QGS. The germline V and J ends show losses of 0 bases and 1 base respectively, and no gene match explains 17 bases of the junction. The CDR3 covers 21 residues, taking in both the cysteine and the phenylalanine. The retained sequence is limited to the CDR3, 63 bases, with the frame set at the first base. The sequencing sample was made of Vdelta1+ gamma-delta thymocytes from the thymus. The cell subset or site label on this specimen signifies: FACS-sorted CD3+ TCRalphabeta- TCRVdelta1+ TCRVdelta2- thymocytes. The sequence came from a girl in the first two years of life who had congenital heart surgery. Recombination linked TRDV1 to TRDJ1, with TRDD3 matching 10 junction bases. The DNA is as follows: TGTGCTCTTGGGGAACTCGCACGGCTTCCCCTGTACTGGGGGATCACCGATAAACTCATCTTT. Its protein product is CALGELARLPLYWGITDKLIF.